The 23 T cell receptor beta chains listed next were all sequenced from one sample in a study of blood T cell repertoires in COVID-19. Assay used: immunoSEQ multiplex PCR; TCRdb lists only in-frame clones, some missing. The sample lists approximately 210,000 clones, over 75% seen once, with 1.5% to 2% in the top ten. The sequenced material came from peripheral blood. Every receptor here comes from a man in his forties or fifties with active or convalescent COVID-19.

The chain couples TRBV19 to TRBJ2-7, with 9 bases aligning to TRBD1. The germline CDR1 and CDR2 sequences are LNHDA and SQIVND (reference sequence). This CDR3 is 18 amino acids long. V was pared by 5 bases and J by 1 base, with 15 bases of the junction left unmatched. The DNA for the CDR3 is TGTGCCAGTAGTGACTATAGTAGGGGACAGGGAGGATCCTACGAGCAGTACTTC. Translated, it gives CASSDYSRGQGGSYEQYF.

The chain recombines TRBV27 with TRBJ2-5, with TRBD2 identical over 7 bases. Germline CDR1 reads MNHEY; CDR2 reads SMNVEV (reference sequence). With 3 bases clipped from V and 1 base from J, the junction kept 2 bases outside the gene matches. This CDR3 spans 14 amino acids. The CDR3 DNA follows: TGTGCCAGCAGTTTGGGACTACTCCAAGAGACCCAGTACTTC. It yields the protein CASSLGLLQETQYF.

A remark on this clone: A junction boundary mismatches the germline segment, possibly from a read error. The rearrangement links TRBV5-4 to TRBJ2-2; TRBD2 might be the D (5 bases). Germline V gene data show CDR1 as SGHNT and CDR2 as YYREEE (reference sequence). This CDR3 spans 11 amino acids. CDR3 protein: CASTGTGELFF. CDR3 sequence (DNA): TGTGCTAGCACGGGGACCGGGGAGCTGTTTTTT.

The chain recombines TRBV28 with TRBJ2-3; 7 positions agree with TRBD2. V dropped 3 bases and J dropped 1; count of bases not matched to a gene: 7. Germline loops: CDR1 MDHEN, CDR2 SYDVKM. The CDR3 covers 16 residues. CDR3 region: CASSFAGAGRTDTQYF. The DNA of the CDR3 is TGTGCCAGCAGTTTCGCGGGAGCGGGGCGCACAGATACGCAGTATTTT.

This clone was recorded only once. This rearrangement joins TRBV27 to TRBJ2-7; 9 nucleotides match TRBD1. Germline CDR1 reads MNHEY; CDR2 reads SMNVEV (reference sequence). The CDR3 length is 15 residues. Unmatched junction bases numbered 3, after V lost 2 bases and J lost 1 base. The CDR3: CASSLRDRASYEQYF. In DNA form, the CDR3 reads TGTGCCAGCAGTTTACGGGACAGGGCTTCCTACGAGCAGTACTTC.

The J gene is TRBJ1-2, the V gene TRBV7-8; 11 bases align to TRBD1. The CDR3 is made up of 15 amino acids. Trimming cost V 5 bases and J 8 bases; bases outside gene matches: 10. Per the germline V gene, CDR1 is SGHVS and CDR2 is FQNEAQ. The CDR3 nucleotides are TGTGCCAGCAGCCTACGGGGACAGGGGGTTAAGGGCTACACCTTC. Protein product: CASSLRGQGVKGYTF. The full variable domain, its missing parts supplied by reference TRBV7-8 and TRBJ1-2, is GAGVSQSPRYKVAKRGQDVALRCDPISGHVSLFWYQQALGQGPEFLTYFQNEAQLDKSGLPSDRFFAERPEGSVSTLKIQRTQQEDSAVYLCASSLRGQGVKGYTFGSGTRLTVV.

The chain combines TRBV27 with TRBJ2-7; D possibly corresponds to TRBD2 (5 bases). The CDR3 sequence is 14 residues long. In germline, CDR1 is MNHEY, CDR2 SMNVEV (reference sequence). Trimming removed 7 bases at V and 2 bases at J, with 15 bases between. The CDR3, as DNA: TGTGCCAGCAAAGCGGTGAGGCCGGCCTACGAGCAGTACTTC. Its translation: CASKAVRPAYEQYF.

The V gene is TRBV27, the J gene TRBJ2-7, with D possibly matching TRBD1 (6 bases). Germline CDR1 is MNHEY and CDR2 is SMNVEV (reference sequence). The CDR3 extends over 14 amino acids. V was cut by 3 bases and J by 2 bases, with 11 bases left in between. CDR3 DNA: TGTGCCAGCAGTTTGGATCAGGGGACCTACGAGCAGTACTTC. This encodes CASSLDQGTYEQYF.

The gene calls are TRBV6-5 and TRBJ1-2; 8 bases are shared with TRBD1. Per the germline V gene, CDR1 is MNHEY and CDR2 is SVGAGI. With 6 bases clipped from V and 7 bases from J, the junction kept 10 bases outside the gene matches. The length of the CDR3 is 14 residues. The CDR3 reads CASRALTGAGGYTF. The CDR3 DNA reads as TGTGCCAGCAGAGCTCTGACAGGGGCCGGTGGCTACACCTTC.

The V and J genes are TRBV28 and TRBJ1-6; TRBD1 matches at 10 bases. This CDR3 region has 15 residues. Per the germline V gene, CDR1 is MDHEN and CDR2 is SYDVKM. The ends lost 6 bases at V and 8 bases at J; junction bases unmatched: 7. The CDR3 protein is CASRVRQGAYSPLHF. The CDR3 DNA reads TGTGCCAGCAGAGTCAGACAGGGGGCATATTCACCCCTCCACTTT.

This sequence joins TRBV6-1 and TRBJ2-5; D is uncertain. Germline CDR1 is MNHNS and CDR2 is SASEGT. The length of the CDR3 is 12 residues. The V and J ends lost 2 bases and 4 bases respectively, with 5 bases between them. The CDR3, as DNA: TGTGCCAGCAGTGAATCGGGAGAGACCCAGTACTTC. Translated, it gives CASSESGETQYF.

This chain joins TRBV5-1 and TRBJ2-5; possible D gene TRBD1, 6 bases. Germline-derived CDR1 and CDR2 are SGHRS and YFSETQ. V lost 6 bases and J 2 bases, leaving 17 bases between the germline ends. The CDR3 consists of 15 residues. The CDR3 sequence is CASTLFNQGQETQYF. The CDR3 DNA is TGCGCCAGCACCCTCTTCAACCAGGGGCAAGAGACCCAGTACTTC.

The V gene is TRBV30, the J gene TRBJ1-3, with a weak D call TRBD1 (5 bases). CDR1 is GTSNPN, CDR2 SVGIG, per germline (reference sequence). The CDR3 consists of 15 residues. V lost 5 bases and J lost 2, with 16 bases in between. The CDR3 coding sequence is TGTGCCTGGTGCCCCGGGACTAGCACTGGAAACACCATATATTTT. This codes for CAWCPGTSTGNTIYF.

This rearrangement joins TRBV19 to TRBJ2-2, with 8 bases fitting TRBD2. The CDR3 loop spans 15 amino acids. Trimming took 7 bases from V and 0 from J; bases not matched to a gene: 4. The V gene's germline CDR1 is LNHDA and CDR2 SQIVND (reference sequence). CDR3 in DNA: TGTGCCAGTACACGGGGGGGCTCGAACACCGGGGAGCTGTTTTTT. It encodes CASTRGGSNTGELFF.

V gene TRBV27 combines with J gene TRBJ1-2, with D tentatively TRBD1 (5 bases). The length of the CDR3 is 16 residues. Trimming cost V 1 base and J 3 bases, with 15 bases left between them. CDR1 MNHEY and CDR2 SMNVEV come from the germline V gene (reference sequence). The CDR3 loop is CASSLYGHGGYYGYTF. The CDR3 DNA sequence: TGTGCCAGCAGTTTATATGGCCACGGGGGGTACTATGGCTACACCTTC.

This chain links TRBV27 with TRBJ1-1, with D tentatively TRBD1 (5 bases). V dropped 7 bases and J dropped 5 bases, with 11 bases sitting between them. Germline V gene data show CDR1 as MNHEY and CDR2 as SMNVEV (reference sequence). The CDR3 is made up of 12 amino acids. CDR3: CASMKGRTEAFF. The CDR3 DNA follows: TGTGCCAGCATGAAGGGGAGGACTGAAGCTTTCTTT.

This clone was seen a handful of times. The J gene is TRBJ2-7, the V gene TRBV28; D gene uncertain. Germline V gene sequence: CDR1 MDHEN, CDR2 SYDVKM. Deletions cut 6 bases from V and 0 bases from J, with 15 bases between. The CDR3 contains 15 residues. The CDR3 nucleotides are TGTGCCAGCAGCATCAGCGACCGATCCTCCTACGAGCAGTACTTC. Residues: CASSISDRSSYEQYF. The whole variable domain, remainder taken from reference TRBV28 and TRBJ2-7, is DVKVTQSSRYLVKRTGEKVFLECVQDMDHENMFWYRQDPGLGLRLIYFSYDVKMKEKGDIPEGYSVSREKKERFSLILESASTNQTSMYLCASSISDRSSYEQYFGPGTRLTVT.

This chain joins TRBV24-1 and TRBJ2-1; 8 bases match TRBD1. V lost 3 bases to trimming and J lost 8 bases; unmatched junction nucleotides: 5. From germline, CDR1 is KGHDR and CDR2 SFDVKD. The CDR3 runs 14 residues. CDR3 sequence reads: CATSDGQGVHEQFF. CDR3 bases: TGTGCCACCAGTGATGGACAGGGTGTCCATGAGCAGTTCTTC.

This clone was observed a single time. The chain combines TRBV27 with TRBJ1-5, with TRBD1 matching over 9 bases. V shed 4 bases, J shed 0 bases, and the junction held 16 bases outside the gene matches. The CDR3 totals 20 residues. CDR1 and CDR2 from the germline V gene are MNHEY and SMNVEV (reference sequence). CDR3 nucleotide sequence: TGTGCCAGCAGTTCATTAACAGGGGGCGCAGGCGGATATAGCAATCAGCCCCAGCATTTT. Translated, it gives CASSSLTGGAGGYSNQPQHF.

This chain uses TRBV7-9 with TRBJ2-7; 8 bases match TRBD1. CDR1 is SEHNR, CDR2 FQNEAQ, per germline (reference sequence). The CDR3 loop spans 16 amino acids. Germline trimming cut 5 bases from V and 2 bases from J; bases unmatched to any gene: 11. The CDR3 nucleotides are TGTGCCAGCAGCCCCCGGACAGGGATAGGGGCCTACGAGCAGTACTTC. Protein sequence: CASSPRTGIGAYEQYF.

This chain joins TRBV29-1 and TRBJ1-1; a possible D gene is TRBD1 (6 bases). The length of the CDR3 is 12 residues. Germline V CDR1 and CDR2: SQVTM, ANQGSEA. V lost 6 bases and J 1 base, leaving 9 bases between the germline ends. This CDR3 reads CSVGAANTEAFF. CDR3 coding DNA: TGCAGCGTGGGGGCTGCGAACACTGAAGCTTTCTTT. The variable domain in full, with the rest retrieved from reference TRBV29-1 and TRBJ1-1, is SAVISQKPSRDICQRGTSLTIQCQVDSQVTMMFWYRQQPGQSLTLIATANQGSEATYESGFVIDKFPISRPNLTFSTLTVSNMSPEDSSIYLCSVGAANTEAFFGQGTRLTVV.

The CDR3 DNA follows: TGTGCCAGCAGCCGCCAGGTAGCGGGAGTAGGCAATGAGCAGTTCTTC. Protein sequence: CASSRQVAGVGNEQFF. This sequence joins TRBV7-3 and TRBJ2-1; 9 positions match TRBD2. This CDR3 has 16 amino acids. Germline assignment: CDR1 SGHTA and CDR2 FQGTGA. The trim removed 5 bases at V and 6 bases at J, leaving 11 bases unmatched.

V gene TRBV6-5 combines with J gene TRBJ2-2; 7 bases are a match to TRBD2. The CDR3 sequence is 14 residues long. V shed 11 bases, J shed 7 bases, and the junction held 13 bases outside the gene matches. Germline V gene sequence: CDR1 MNHEY, CDR2 SVGAGI. The CDR3 nucleotides are TGTGCCCGAAATCGAGAGGGGAGGGTCGGGGAGCTGTTTTTT. Translation gives CARNREGRVGELFF.